The 22 T cell receptor beta chains below were found in one sample sequenced in a study of regulatory T cells in long-lasting Graves disease. Time point indicated: newly diagnosed GD, antithyroid drugs for less than 3 months. There was RNA extracted from PBMCs, and the TCR library was made from it. Both iRepertoire HTBI primers and Arm-PCR of CDR3 regions were used to build the TCR beta libraries. Each CDR3 protein is one row after TCRdb ran MiXCR on the multiplex PCR reads. The repertoire has over 350,000 distinct CDR3 sequences, roughly 15% of them found once; the top ten carry approximately 8%. This sample also appeared in a second study, on T cells in Graves' hyperthyroidism and ophthalmopathy.

The material sequenced was peripheral blood mononuclear cells (PBMCs), taken at new diagnosis, from a patient treated with antithyroid drugs. These receptors came from a woman aged 35 to 49 with Graves disease.

The genes are TRBV6-1 and TRBJ1-5; TRBD1 aligns across 9 bases. Per the germline V gene, CDR1 is MNHNS and CDR2 is SASEGT. The CDR3 extends over 15 amino acids. V lost 6 bases to trimming and J lost 4 bases; unmatched junction nucleotides: 7. This chain's CDR3 is CASREGQGPNQPQHF. The DNA for the CDR3 is TGTGCCAGCAGGGAGGGACAGGGTCCGAATCAGCCCCAGCATTTT.

The CDR3 nucleotides read TGTGCCAGCACCTTACAGGCCGAGCGCTATGGCTACACCTTC. Its translation: CASTLQAERYGYTF. The chain uses TRBV6-2 or TRBV6-3 and TRBJ1-2; D is perhaps TRBD1 (5 bases). With 7 bases removed from V and 4 bases from J, the gap between germline ends came to 16 bases. There are 14 residues in the CDR3. Germline loops: CDR1 MNHEY, CDR2 SVGEGT.

The count of this clonotype is one. For the CDR3, the DNA is TGTGCCAGCACCATTGGCGGGACAGGGACCCAGCCCCAGCATTTT. It encodes CASTIGGTGTQPQHF. The chain recombines TRBV28 with TRBJ1-5; 9 bases map to TRBD1. Germline V gene data show CDR1 as MDHEN and CDR2 as SYDVKM. This CDR3 comprises 15 residues. Trimming cost V 7 bases and J 7 bases; bases outside gene matches: 11.

V and J are TRBV12-3 or TRBV12-4 and TRBJ1-2, with 9 bases that match TRBD1. CDR3 length: 16 residues. V lost 8 bases to trimming and J lost 8 bases; unmatched junction nucleotides: 18. CDR3 bases: TGTGCCAGCGGCCCATTGGGCCGGGACAGGGATTACGGCTACACCTTC. Translation: CASGPLGRDRDYGYTF.

In its sample, this clonotype was seen many times. The chain carries TRBV20-1 and TRBJ2-2, with 9 bases identical to TRBD2. With 5 bases clipped from V and 5 bases from J, the junction kept 12 bases outside the gene matches. CDR3 size: 16 residues. The V gene's germline CDR1 is DFQATT and CDR2 SNEGSKA (reference sequence). The CDR3 here is CSAFRGGAGVTGELFF. CDR3 coding DNA: TGCAGTGCTTTTCGCGGGGGGGCGGGAGTTACCGGGGAGCTGTTTTTT.

This clonotype has only a few counts. The chain joins TRBV20-1 to TRBJ1-6; 7 bases are shared with TRBD1. After removal of 0 bases from V and 4 bases from J, the junction contained 9 bases not matched to a gene. There are 17 residues in the CDR3. Germline lookup yields CDR1 DFQATT and CDR2 SNEGSKA (reference sequence). CDR3 region: CSARDHGTDTYNSPLHF. In DNA, the CDR3 is TGCAGTGCTAGAGACCACGGGACAGACACTTATAATTCACCCCTCCACTTT.

The chain is built from TRBV27 and TRBJ2-6; 7 bases align to TRBD1. This CDR3 spans 15 amino acids. The germline V gene has CDR1 MNHEY and CDR2 SMNVEV (reference sequence). The trim removed 9 bases at V and 5 bases at J, leaving 10 bases unmatched. CDR3 DNA: TGTGCCAGAAGGACGAGACAGGGTTGGGCCAACGTCCTGACTTTC. It translates to CARRTRQGWANVLTF.

Notes on this clonotype: A far larger clone is only one base removed, so a read error is likely. The V gene is TRBV12-3 or TRBV12-4, the J gene TRBJ2-4; the match to TRBD2 covers 8 bases. The CDR3 sequence is 16 residues long. The J segment lost 13 bases and the V segment lost 8 bases, leaving 22 bases of the junction unmatched. This CDR3 reads CASFEGTSGLYNEQYF. In DNA, the CDR3 is TGTGCCAGCTTCGAGGGAACTAGCGGTCTCTACAATGAGCAGTACTTC.

This clonotype was seen repeatedly, ten times or more. The chain uses TRBV28 and TRBJ1-5; D call uncertain. Germline CDR1 is MDHEN and CDR2 is SYDVKM. This CDR3 comprises 13 residues. Trimming took off 7 bases at V and 7 bases at J, with 14 bases between the two ends. CDR3 nucleotide sequence: TGTGCCAGCAACGGGCAGCACTTGCAGCCCCAGCATTTT. Its translation: CASNGQHLQPQHF. Filled out from reference TRBV28 and TRBJ1-5, the complete variable domain reads DVKVTQSSRYLVKRTGEKVFLECVQDMDHENMFWYRQDPGLGLRLIYFSYDVKMKEKGDIPEGYSVSREKKERFSLILESASTNQTSMYLCASNGQHLQPQHFGDGTRLSIL.

V is TRBV19 and J is TRBJ1-3; D gene ambiguous. In germline, CDR1 is LNHDA, CDR2 SQIVND (reference sequence). Trimming took off 4 bases at V and 2 bases at J, with 12 bases between the two ends. This CDR3 has 15 amino acids. CDR3 protein: CASSNPRRAGNTIYF. CDR3 DNA sequence: TGTGCCAGTAGTAACCCGAGGCGGGCTGGAAACACCATATATTTT.

The CDR3 loop is CATRSGENTEAFF. The DNA for the CDR3 is TGTGCCACCAGATCGGGGGAGAACACTGAAGCTTTCTTT. The rearrangement uses TRBV24-1 and TRBJ1-1, with D possibly being TRBD1 (5 bases). Germline CDR1 is KGHDR and CDR2 is SFDVKD. The CDR3 is 13 residues long. The germline V and J ends were trimmed by 7 bases and 1 base, with 9 bases remaining between them.

At least ten counts were recorded for this clonotype. This rearrangement joins TRBV12-3 or TRBV12-4 to TRBJ2-2; D is undetermined. V lost 3 bases, J lost 1 base, and 12 bases lay in between. The CDR3 totals 16 residues. The CDR3 protein is CASSFEDNQNTGELFF. The CDR3 nucleotides are TGTGCCAGCAGTTTCGAAGATAACCAGAACACCGGGGAGCTGTTTTTT.

The chain is built from TRBV18 and TRBJ1-5; no clear D. Germline CDR1 is KGHSH and CDR2 is LQKENI. The V end lost 4 bases, the J end lost 3 bases, and 16 bases lay between the germline ends. CDR3 length equals 16 residues. The CDR3 reads CASSLARHGVNQPQHF. The DNA for the CDR3 is TGTGCCAGCTCACTCGCCCGACATGGTGTCAATCAGCCCCAGCATTTT.

The chain recombines TRBV24-1 with TRBJ2-5; TRBD2 aligns across 9 bases. J was trimmed by 1 base and V by 4 bases; bases with no gene match: 3. This CDR3 is built from 15 residues. Looked up from germline, CDR1 is KGHDR and CDR2 is SFDVKD. The CDR3 nucleotides are TGTGCCACCAGTGAAATAGCGGGAGCCCAAGAGACCCAGTACTTC. This codes for CATSEIAGAQETQYF.

This clonotype occurred many times. This sequence joins TRBV20-1 and TRBJ2-6; D is uncertain. Germline V gene data show CDR1 as DFQATT and CDR2 as SNEGSKA (reference sequence). The CDR3 length is 14 residues. Trimming removed 3 bases from V and 4 bases from J, with 10 bases in between. Here the CDR3 DNA reads TGCAGTGCTAGCCATATGCCAGGGGCCAACGTCCTGACTTTC. Translating gives CSASHMPGANVLTF.

This clonotype was observed many times. The chain couples TRBV12-3 or TRBV12-4 to TRBJ1-2; TRBD1 agrees at 7 bases. The CDR3 totals 13 residues. The ends lost 11 bases at V and 5 bases at J; junction bases unmatched: 11. CDR3 amino acids: CASRTLTGYGYTF. CDR3 nucleotide sequence: TGTGCCTCAAGGACCTTGACAGGGTATGGCTACACCTTC.

This clonotype was counted at least ten times. The rearrangement uses TRBV20-1 and TRBJ2-5; 7 nucleotides line up with TRBD2. V shed 2 bases, J shed 5 bases, and the junction held 11 bases outside the gene matches. The CDR3 spans 15 residues. Germline values: CDR1 DFQATT, CDR2 SNEGSKA (reference sequence). CDR3 sequence: CSARPQGGAGETQYF. CDR3 nucleotides: TGCAGTGCTAGACCTCAGGGAGGGGCCGGGGAGACCCAGTACTTC.

This CDR3 is CASEGDGYTF. The CDR3 DNA is TGTGCCAGCGAAGGGGATGGCTACACCTTC. The V and J genes are TRBV9 and TRBJ1-2; possibly TRBD1 for D (5 bases). V lost 7 bases and J lost 6, with 7 bases in between. From germline, CDR1 is SGDLS and CDR2 YYNGEE. The CDR3 runs to 10 residues.

V usage is TRBV4-1 and J usage is TRBJ2-7; D unresolved. Per the germline V gene, CDR1 is MGHRA and CDR2 is YSYEKL. The CDR3 is 17 residues long. Trimming shortened V by 4 bases and J by 2 bases, and 21 bases separated the two germline ends. CDR3 residues: CASSRRPVKRITYEQYF. DNA of the CDR3: TGCGCCAGCAGCCGCCGACCGGTTAAGAGGATCACCTACGAGCAGTACTTC.

The chain joins TRBV20-1 to TRBJ2-3, with a possible D match to TRBD1 (7 bases). The CDR3 totals 14 residues. The germline CDR1 and CDR2 sequences are DFQATT and SNEGSKA (reference sequence). Trimming left V 0 bases short and J 5 bases short, with 12 bases between. The CDR3: CSARDLQGGDTQYF. The CDR3 DNA reads as TGCAGTGCTAGAGATCTCCAGGGGGGAGATACGCAGTATTTT.

This clonotype was counted at least ten times. The chain carries TRBV3-1 and TRBJ1-1, with 9 bases that match TRBD1. Germline CDR1 LGHDT, CDR2 YNNKEL (reference sequence). The junction had 5 bases not matched to a gene; V was cut back by 5 bases and J by 4 bases. This CDR3 comprises 14 residues. Here the CDR3 reads CASSSGTGTTEAFF. CDR3 in DNA: TGTGCCAGCAGCTCCGGGACAGGGACCACTGAAGCTTTCTTT.

Details on this clonotype: This may arise from a read error, as a much more abundant clone is one base away. This rearrangement joins TRBV30 to TRBJ2-7, with a tentative D call TRBD2 (5 bases). The length of the CDR3 is 12 residues. Germline V lookup: CDR1 GTSNPN, CDR2 SVGIG (reference sequence). CDR3 amino acids: CAWSLVDYERYF. The CDR3 nucleotides read TGTGCCTGGTCCCTAGTTGACTACGAGCGGTACTTC.